This T cell receptor (beta chain) was captured by sequencing in a study of blood T cell repertoires in COVID-19. Study in general: Spain, Italy and the United States supplied samples that represented acute and convalescent COVID-19. The cDNA or gDNA used as material had been derived from T cells, B-cell-depleted T cells, or PBMCs.

This CDR3 region has 15 residues. Trimming removed 7 bases at V and 2 bases at J, with 15 bases between. The V gene's germline CDR1 is LNHDA and CDR2 SQIVND (reference sequence). This clone has a single count. In the study's own analysis: It was from reference gene primer amplification that nucleated cell counts were estimated. Clones were read by immunoSEQ multiplex PCR, and TCRdb kept only the in-frame ones, dropping some. The V and J calls and clone size were taken over from that table, and D and trimming were inferred from the DNA. The sample has more than 200,000 clones, 80% to 90% seen once; the top ten hold about 1.5%.

The chain couples TRBV19 to TRBJ1-5; a weak D match, TRBD1 (5 bases). Specimen: peripheral blood. The clonotype comes from a woman aged 40-49 years who had recovered from COVID-19. The CDR3 DNA sequence: TGTGCCAGTAACGGAAGGGGTTCGGGCAATCAGCCCCAGCATTTT. It codes for CASNGRGSGNQPQHF.